This T cell receptor beta chain was retrieved from a study of regulatory T cells. The study, taken as a whole, reports: Hydrophobic residues at CDR3 positions 6 and 7 were enriched in conventional CD4+ T cells of CD3G-deficient patients.

CDR3 size: 11 residues. Primers: 52 TRBV forward and 13 TRBJ reverse. TCRdb keeps only in-frame clones here, not all; method: immunoSEQ multiplex PCR. The sample shows roughly 32,000 clones, 75% to 90% of them seen only once. A couple of CD3G-deficient patients had more severe autoimmunity; all had some. Regulatory (CD25-high CD127-low) and conventional (CD25-low CD127-high) CD4+ T cells were sorted separately. On this clone itself: The target antigen is unknown.

The sequence came from a person aged 18 to 35 with CD3G deficiency. This rearrangement joins TRBV1 to TRBJ2-7; the listed D gene, TRBD2, was not tested against the DNA. TRBV1 has pseudogene status. Material: conventional CD4+ T cells sorted from blood. In DNA, the CDR3 is TGCACCAGCACCACGGGCTACGAGCAGTACTTC. Its translation: CTSTTGYEQYF.